This T cell receptor beta chain was recovered during a study of T cell clonality in common variable immunodeficiency. TCRdb keeps only in-frame clones here, not all; method: immunoSEQ multiplex PCR. In total the sample includes fewer than 70,000 clones, none of them seen once. In this sample, this clone turned up many times. An end of the junction does not agree with germline; a read error may underlie this. Material for sequencing was peripheral blood mononuclear cells. The sequence was obtained from a person aged 18-70 years in good health.

The DNA read from the CDR3 is TGCGCCAGCAGCCCCGGGACAGGGCTTCCCGGGGAG. Translated: CASSPGTGLPGE. The full-length CDR3 reads as CASSPGTGLPGELFF. The chain has TRBV4-2 and TRBJ2-2; 9 bases fit TRBD1. The read halts 3 residues ahead of the CDR3 end, with the missing end drawn from the germline J gene. This CDR3 is 15 amino acids long. Germline V CDR1 and CDR2: LGHNA, YNFKEQ.